This is a list of T cell receptor beta chains from one sample in a study of cytomegalovirus exposure and HLA in healthy donors. Some clones are missing from TCRdb's copy, which holds only in-frame ones; the method was immunoSEQ multiplex PCR. The sample lists 250,000 to 350,000 clones, around 90% occurring once. Material: PBMCs. These TCRs come from a young man in good health and CMV-seronegative. CDR3s include the opening cysteine and the closing phenylalanine or tryptophan. The order of the fields is V gene, J gene, clone size, D gene, CDR3 length, CDR3 protein, CDR3 DNA. D genes are given only for firm matches. Not every row has a clone size; where given, it reads once, few, many or a size class.

V: TRBV30; J: TRBJ1-6; size: few; D: TRBD1; length: 14; CDR3: CAWTVGTGGSPLHF; DNA: TGTGCCTGGACGGTGGGGACAGGGGGTTCACCCCTCCACTTT
V: TRBV5-1; J: TRBJ2-1; size: NA; D: TRBD1; length: 16; CDR3: CASSLYRGSSYNEQFF; DNA: TGCGCCAGCAGCTTGTACAGGGGAAGCTCCTACAATGAGCAGTTCTTC
V: TRBV7-9; J: TRBJ2-3; size: once; D: NA; length: 16; CDR3: CASSLALGLITDTQYF; DNA: TGTGCCAGCAGCTTAGCACTAGGACTTATCACAGATACGCAGTATTTT
V: TRBV4-1; J: TRBJ1-6; size: NA; D: NA; length: 21; CDR3: CASSRTTAEGRSSSYNSPLHF; DNA: TGCGCCAGCAGCCGCACCACGGCGGAGGGCCGCTCGAGCTCCTATAATTCACCCCTCCACTTT
V: TRBV5-4; J: TRBJ1-6; size: NA; D: TRBD1; length: 16; CDR3: CASSPWGQAKNSPLHF; DNA: TGTGCCAGCAGCCCGTGGGGACAGGCGAAAAATTCACCCCTCCACTTT
V: TRBV4-1; J: TRBJ2-5; size: NA; D: NA; length: 14; CDR3: CASSQVLALETQYF; DNA: TGCGCCAGCAGCCAAGTACTAGCCCTGGAGACCCAGTACTTC
V: TRBV29-1; J: TRBJ1-4; size: NA; D: NA; length: 12; CDR3: CSVDWEGEKLFF; DNA: TGCAGCGTTGACTGGGAGGGTGAAAAACTGTTTTTT
V: TRBV12-5; J: TRBJ2-7; size: NA; D: TRBD1; length: 14; CDR3: CASGPDRGPYEQYF; DNA: TGTGCTAGTGGTCCCGACAGGGGGCCCTACGAGCAGTACTTC
V: TRBV7-8; J: TRBJ1-4; size: NA; D: NA; length: 15; CDR3: CASSLALGVREKLFF; DNA: TGTGCCAGCAGCTTAGCGCTAGGGGTTCGGGAAAAACTGTTTTTT
V: TRBV18; J: TRBJ1-1; size: NA; D: NA; length: 13; CDR3: CASSQDRNTEAFF; DNA: TGTGCCAGCTCCCAGGACAGGAACACTGAAGCTTTCTTT
V: TRBV6-6; J: TRBJ1-2; size: NA; D: NA; length: 15; CDR3: CASSPGRGGGYGYTF; DNA: TGTGCCAGCAGCCCAGGGCGGGGAGGGGGGTATGGCTACACCTTC
V: TRBV18; J: TRBJ2-2; size: NA; D: NA; length: 15; CDR3: CASSPPLANTGELFF; DNA: TGTGCCAGCTCACCACCGCTAGCGAACACCGGGGAGCTGTTTTTT
V: TRBV7-8; J: TRBJ1-6; size: NA; D: NA; length: 15; CDR3: CASSLDGRGNSPLHF; DNA: TGTGCCAGCAGCTTAGACGGACGGGGGAATTCACCCCTCCACTTT
V: TRBV9; J: TRBJ2-5; size: NA; D: TRBD2; length: 15; CDR3: CASSVGRGAVETQYF; DNA: TGTGCCAGCAGCGTAGGGCGGGGGGCCGTTGAGACCCAGTACTTC
V: TRBV4-3; J: TRBJ2-7; size: NA; D: NA; length: 14; CDR3: CASSQDWGAYEQYF; DNA: TGCGCCAGCAGCCAAGATTGGGGGGCCTACGAGCAGTACTTC
V: TRBV15; J: TRBJ1-5; size: NA; D: NA; length: 14; CDR3: CATSSHSGNQPQHF; DNA: TGTGCCACCAGCAGTCATTCGGGAAATCAGCCCCAGCATTTT
V: TRBV19; J: TRBJ1-1; size: NA; D: NA; length: 14; CDR3: CASSQSAGNTEAFF; DNA: TGTGCCAGTAGTCAATCGGCAGGGAACACTGAAGCTTTCTTT
V: TRBV19; J: TRBJ1-1; size: NA; D: NA; length: 15; CDR3: CASSLPKGRHTEAFF; DNA: TGTGCCAGTAGTCTTCCGAAGGGGCGTCACACTGAAGCTTTCTTT
V: TRBV6-5; J: TRBJ2-7; size: NA; D: NA; length: 13; CDR3: CASSSGHFYEQYF; DNA: TGTGCCAGCAGCTCGGGACACTTCTACGAGCAGTACTTC
V: TRBV14; J: TRBJ2-1; size: NA; D: TRBD2; length: 18; CDR3: CASSTNSGLAGSHNEQFF; DNA: TGTGCCAGCAGCACAAACTCAGGACTAGCGGGGTCCCACAATGAGCAGTTCTTC
V: TRBV19; J: TRBJ1-5; size: NA; D: NA; length: 16; CDR3: CASSISGGAGNQPQHF; DNA: TGTGCCAGTAGTATAAGCGGGGGGGCGGGCAATCAGCCCCAGCATTTT
V: TRBV5-1; J: TRBJ2-2; size: NA; D: TRBD1; length: 15; CDR3: CASSSGTGDTGELFF; DNA: TGCGCCAGCAGCTCCGGGACAGGGGACACCGGGGAGCTGTTTTTT
V: TRBV11-2; J: TRBJ2-5; size: NA; D: TRBD2; length: 19; CDR3: CASSTPGLAGDQQKETQYF; DNA: TGTGCCAGCAGCACCCCGGGACTAGCGGGGGACCAACAAAAAGAGACCCAGTACTTC
V: TRBV5-6; J: TRBJ1-1; size: NA; D: TRBD1; length: 14; CDR3: CASSFRGRVTEAFF; DNA: TGTGCCAGCAGCTTCAGGGGGCGAGTCACTGAAGCTTTCTTT
V: TRBV18; J: TRBJ1-4; size: NA; D: NA; length: 16; CDR3: CASSPDVATGKEKLFF; DNA: TGTGCCAGCTCACCAGATGTAGCGACAGGCAAGGAAAAACTGTTTTTT
V: TRBV27; J: TRBJ1-1; size: NA; D: NA; length: 13; CDR3: CASGDISNTEAFF; DNA: TGTGCCAGCGGGGACATATCAAACACTGAAGCTTTCTTT
V: TRBV14; J: TRBJ2-7; size: NA; D: NA; length: 14; CDR3: CASSFTYPPYEQYF; DNA: TGTGCCAGCAGCTTTACTTATCCCCCCTACGAGCAGTACTTC
V: TRBV7-2; J: TRBJ2-5; size: NA; D: NA; length: 15; CDR3: CASSQEPGIRETQYF; DNA: TGTGCCAGCAGCCAAGAACCAGGGATCCGAGAGACCCAGTACTTC
V: TRBV9; J: TRBJ2-7; size: NA; D: NA; length: 14; CDR3: CASSVDRDFNEQYF; DNA: TGTGCCAGCAGCGTAGACAGGGATTTTAACGAGCAGTACTTC
V: TRBV6-6; J: TRBJ1-5; size: NA; D: NA; length: 13; CDR3: CASSYSGDQPQHF; DNA: TGTGCCAGCAGTTACTCCGGGGATCAGCCCCAGCATTTT
V: TRBV14; J: TRBJ2-7; size: NA; D: TRBD1; length: 13; CDR3: CASSPTGSYEQYF; DNA: TGTGCCAGCAGCCCGACAGGGTCCTACGAGCAGTACTTC
V: TRBV11-3; J: TRBJ2-6; size: NA; D: TRBD1; length: 19; CDR3: CASSPSLGQGYSGANVLTF; DNA: TGTGCCAGCAGCCCAAGTCTGGGACAGGGATACTCTGGGGCCAACGTCCTGACTTTC
V: TRBV29-1; J: TRBJ2-3; size: NA; D: TRBD2; length: 19; CDR3: CSVEDLQAGGPAHPDTQYF; DNA: TGCAGCGTTGAAGATCTTCAAGCGGGGGGCCCCGCTCACCCAGATACGCAGTATTTT
V: TRBV10-1; J: TRBJ2-1; size: NA; D: NA; length: 18; CDR3: CASSDYLMENGAAREQFF; DNA: TGCGCCAGCAGTGATTACCTGATGGAGAATGGGGCAGCCCGAGAGCAGTTCTTC
V: TRBV7-8; J: TRBJ2-4; size: NA; D: TRBD2; length: 14; CDR3: CASSGGGAKNIQYF; DNA: TGTGCCAGCAGCGGGGGGGGAGCCAAAAACATTCAGTACTTC
V: TRBV6-5; J: TRBJ1-5; size: NA; D: TRBD1; length: 15; CDR3: CASRRDRGSNQPQHF; DNA: TGTGCCAGCAGGAGGGACAGGGGTAGCAATCAGCCCCAGCATTTT
V: TRBV30; J: TRBJ2-7; size: NA; D: TRBD2; length: 13; CDR3: CAWKKRGTYEQYF; DNA: TGTGCCTGGAAGAAGCGGGGGACCTACGAGCAGTACTTC
V: TRBV6-5; J: TRBJ1-3; size: NA; D: NA; length: 15; CDR3: CASTATGSSGNTIYF; DNA: TGTGCCAGCACCGCAACAGGGAGCTCTGGAAACACCATATATTTT
V: TRBV11-2; J: TRBJ1-2; size: NA; D: NA; length: 15; CDR3: CASSLVRLGGAFYTF; DNA: TGTGCCAGCAGCTTAGTGCGACTGGGGGGTGCTTTCTACACCTTC
V: TRBV15; J: TRBJ2-7; size: NA; D: TRBD1; length: 15; CDR3: CATSRENRGTGEQYF; DNA: TGTGCCACCAGCAGAGAAAACAGGGGAACGGGGGAGCAGTACTTC
V: TRBV10-2; J: TRBJ1-2; size: NA; D: NA; length: 15; CDR3: CASSEGGGNIYGYTF; DNA: TGCGCCAGCAGTGAGGGGGGCGGTAACATCTATGGCTACACCTTC
V: TRBV7-9; J: TRBJ2-1; size: NA; D: TRBD1; length: 14; CDR3: CASSSRDRYNEQFF; DNA: TGTGCCAGCAGCTCTAGGGACAGATACAATGAGCAGTTCTTC
V: TRBV7-2; J: TRBJ1-1; size: NA; D: NA; length: 14; CDR3: CASSRDWGNTEAFF; DNA: TGTGCCAGCAGCCGGGACTGGGGGAACACTGAAGCTTTCTTT
V: TRBV6-5; J: TRBJ2-7; size: NA; D: TRBD1; length: 14; CDR3: CASSYDRGSNEQYF; DNA: TGTGCCAGCAGTTACGACAGGGGGAGCAACGAGCAGTACTTC
V: TRBV7-6; J: TRBJ2-5; size: NA; D: NA; length: 15; CDR3: CASSPPTGEAETQYF; DNA: TGTGCCAGCAGCCCCCCCACAGGGGAGGCGGAGACCCAGTACTTC
V: TRBV7-8; J: TRBJ1-5; size: NA; D: NA; length: 15; CDR3: CASSRQTGGNQPQHF; DNA: TGTGCCAGCAGCCGCCAGACAGGCGGCAATCAGCCCCAGCATTTT
V: TRBV4-1; J: TRBJ2-7; size: NA; D: TRBD1; length: 15; CDR3: CASSQADRVGYEQYF; DNA: TGCGCCAGCAGCCAAGCGGACAGGGTGGGCTACGAGCAGTACTTC
V: TRBV27; J: TRBJ1-2; size: NA; D: NA; length: 13; CDR3: CASSAYGNYGYTF; DNA: TGTGCCAGCAGTGCCTACGGGAACTATGGCTACACCTTC
V: TRBV18; J: TRBJ2-7; size: NA; D: NA; length: 14; CDR3: CASSRDISSYEQYF; DNA: TGTGCCAGCTCCCGGGACATCAGTTCTTACGAGCAGTACTTC
V: TRBV27; J: TRBJ1-2; size: once; D: NA; length: 15; CDR3: CASSPSGRGRYGYTF; DNA: TGTGCCAGCAGCCCTTCCGGGAGAGGGAGGTATGGCTACACCTTC
V: TRBV20-1; J: TRBJ2-5; size: few; D: NA; length: 11; CDR3: CSAGEQGEEYF; DNA: TGCAGTGCTGGCGAACAGGGTGAGGAGTACTTC
V: TRBV7-8; J: TRBJ2-2; size: NA; D: NA; length: 15; CDR3: CASEWGQTNTGELFF; DNA: TGTGCCAGCGAATGGGGGCAGACGAACACCGGGGAGCTGTTTTTT
V: TRBV13; J: TRBJ2-7; size: NA; D: TRBD2; length: 15; CDR3: CASSLTGGPRYEQYF; DNA: TGTGCCAGCAGCCTTACGGGGGGGCCAAGGTACGAGCAGTACTTC